This section outlines one T cell receptor beta chain sequence together with its context. Its specificity is unknown. The data were taken from a study of T cell repertoires in cytomegalovirus infection. Whole-study context: Both a matching HLA type and CMV infection were indicated by public TCR beta signatures. Study-wide points: People with CMV and the relevant HLA were identified by cumulative public TCR beta family frequency. CMV-specific HLA-C-restricted TCR beta clonotypes dominated the ex vivo response.

TCRdb re-derived calls from the reads in MiXCR, one entry per CDR3 protein. The sample has about 310,000 distinct CDR3 sequences; roughly a sixth are singletons. Germline V gives CDR1 MNHNY, CDR2 SVGAGI (reference sequence). Trimming took off 5 bases at V and 0 bases at J, with 11 bases between the two ends. CDR3 length: 15 amino acids. The sample was PBMCs. The origin of this receptor is a human donor in good health (CMV status not recorded). Some clones in this sample may be carry-over from other donors' samples. This sequence joins TRBV6-6 and TRBJ1-5; D perhaps matches TRBD1 (6 bases). DNA for the CDR3: TGTGCCAGCAGTCCCCCGGGACATAGCAATCAGCCCCAGCATTTT. Amino acids: CASSPPGHSNQPQHF.